This TCR beta chain was profiled in a study of blood T cell repertoires in COVID-19. Looking at the study overall: There were acute and convalescent COVID-19 samples, and they came from the United States, Italy and Spain. PBMCs, B-cell-depleted T cells, or T cells provided the cDNA or gDNA that made up the material.

In the original analysis: The assay estimated nucleated cells by amplifying reference gene primers. TCRdb's copy holds only in-frame clones and misses some; the assay was immunoSEQ multiplex PCR. That table furnishes V, J and clone size, whereas the DNA furnished D and trimming. In the table there are 250,000 to 350,000 clones, 85% to 90% of which are singletons. The V and J ends lost 5 bases and 7 bases, in that order; junction bases with no gene match: 8. CDR3 size: 15 residues. The germline V gene has CDR1 SGHRS and CDR2 YFSETQ. On this clone: The sample holds other DNA sequences that translate to the same CDR3.

Specimen: peripheral blood. This TCR was sampled from a woman aged 45-59 years with active or convalescent COVID-19. The rearrangement links TRBV5-1 to TRBJ2-1; 11 bases are a match to TRBD1. The CDR3 sequence: CASSLGQGAGNEQFF. DNA for the CDR3: TGCGCCAGCAGTCTCGGACAGGGGGCCGGGAATGAGCAGTTCTTC.